This T cell receptor beta chain was obtained from a study of T cell changes during pregnancy in multiple sclerosis. Produced via immunoSEQ multiplex PCR; TCRdb's table is partial and in-frame only. The data contain about 40,000 clones, around 94% of them singletons. Trimming took off 4 bases at V and 3 bases at J, with 18 bases between the two ends. The CDR3 totals 16 residues. CDR1 SGHRS and CDR2 YFSETQ come from the germline V gene. The sequence was obtained from a female donor with multiple sclerosis, enrolled in a pregnancy study. The chain uses TRBV5-1 and TRBJ2-3, with TRBD2 as a possible D gene (6 bases). The input for sequencing was CD4+ T cells from peripheral blood mononuclear cells, taken before pregnancy. CDR3 DNA: TGCGCCAGCAGCGCCAGTATACGTGGGGGGACAGATACGCAGTATTTT. Translation: CASSASIRGGTDTQYF.